Only one count was recorded for the clone carrying this T cell receptor beta chain. Its target is unknown. Treatment in this sample: oral pan-JAK inhibitor, 5-10 mg twice daily. PBMCs provided sorted CD4+ and CD8+ T cells. This entry comes from a study of CD8+ T cells in alopecia areata. Study-level points and caveats: In scalp, tofacitinib significantly decreased clonality and expanded CD8+ clones among the top 100. Sequences from scalp samples also cover resident alphabeta T cells of normal skin.

The CDR3 loop spans 16 amino acids. Trimming removed 0 bases from V and 8 bases from J, with 20 bases in between. The germline V gene encodes CDR1 SGHRS and CDR2 YFSETQ. Extracted RNA was reverse transcribed into cDNA, the sequencing template. Profiled with immunoSEQ multiplex PCR; TCRdb holds only in-frame clones, not every one. The sample holds some 170,000 clones; roughly 53% are singletons and the top ten take 9.5% to 14%. The sequence derives from a human donor with alopecia areata. The sequencing here drew on CD8+ T cells sorted from blood, taken at week 24, from a patient treated with tofacitinib. This sequence joins TRBV5-1 and TRBJ1-2, with D tentatively TRBD1 (6 bases). The CDR3 reads CASSLAEGTRGRGYTF. The DNA for the CDR3 is TGCGCCAGCAGCTTGGCCGAAGGGACCAGGGGACGCGGCTACACCTTC.